This T cell receptor (beta chain) is from a study of CD8+ T cells in alopecia areata. The germline V gene has CDR1 SGHRS and CDR2 YFSETQ. V lost 4 bases to trimming and J lost 8 bases; unmatched junction nucleotides: 16. The CDR3 has 17 residues. This clone has only a few counts. RNA, once extracted, was reverse transcribed into cDNA for use as the sequencing template. Produced via immunoSEQ multiplex PCR; TCRdb's table is partial and in-frame only. The profile covers about 200,000 clones, with roughly three fifths appearing a single time and approximately 4.9% taken by the ten largest. The sample taken for sequencing was CD8+ T cells sorted from blood. The receptor was isolated from a human donor in good health. This sequence joins TRBV5-1 and TRBJ2-1, with 9 bases that match TRBD2. The CDR3 DNA sequence: TGCGCCAGCAGCGGGACTAGCCACCCTCCCCCTACTGATGAGCAGTTCTTC. Translated, it gives CASSGTSHPPPTDEQFF.